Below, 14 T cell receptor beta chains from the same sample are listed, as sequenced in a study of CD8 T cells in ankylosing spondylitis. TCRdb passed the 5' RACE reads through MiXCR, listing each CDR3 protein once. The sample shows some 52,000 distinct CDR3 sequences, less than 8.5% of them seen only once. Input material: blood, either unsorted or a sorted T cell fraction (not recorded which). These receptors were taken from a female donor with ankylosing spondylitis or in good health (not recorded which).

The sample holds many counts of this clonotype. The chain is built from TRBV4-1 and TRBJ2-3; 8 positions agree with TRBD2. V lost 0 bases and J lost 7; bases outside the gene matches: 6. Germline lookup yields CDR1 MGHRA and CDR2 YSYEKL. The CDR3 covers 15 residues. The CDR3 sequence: CASSQDPAGDNTQYF. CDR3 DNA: TGCGCCAGCAGCCAAGATCCAGCGGGGGATAATACGCAGTATTTT.

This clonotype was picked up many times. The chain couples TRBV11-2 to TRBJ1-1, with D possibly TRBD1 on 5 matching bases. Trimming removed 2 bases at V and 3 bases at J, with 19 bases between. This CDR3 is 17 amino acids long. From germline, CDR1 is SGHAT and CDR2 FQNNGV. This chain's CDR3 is CASSLWGRPRIDTEAFF. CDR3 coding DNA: TGTGCCAGCAGCTTATGGGGCAGACCTCGCATTGACACTGAAGCTTTCTTT.

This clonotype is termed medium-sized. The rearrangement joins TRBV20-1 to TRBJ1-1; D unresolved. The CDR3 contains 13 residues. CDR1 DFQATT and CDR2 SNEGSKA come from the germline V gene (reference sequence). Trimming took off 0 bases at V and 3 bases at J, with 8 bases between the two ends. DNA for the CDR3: TGCAGTGCTAGAGATCTTAGTTACACTGAAGCTTTCTTT. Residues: CSARDLSYTEAFF.

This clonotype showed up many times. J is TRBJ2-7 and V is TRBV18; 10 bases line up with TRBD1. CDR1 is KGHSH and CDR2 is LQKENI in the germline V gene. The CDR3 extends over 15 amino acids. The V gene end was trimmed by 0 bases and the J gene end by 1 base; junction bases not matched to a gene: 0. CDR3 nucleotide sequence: TGTGCCAGCTCACCACCGGGACAGGGGTCCTACGAGCAGTACTTC. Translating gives CASSPPGQGSYEQYF.

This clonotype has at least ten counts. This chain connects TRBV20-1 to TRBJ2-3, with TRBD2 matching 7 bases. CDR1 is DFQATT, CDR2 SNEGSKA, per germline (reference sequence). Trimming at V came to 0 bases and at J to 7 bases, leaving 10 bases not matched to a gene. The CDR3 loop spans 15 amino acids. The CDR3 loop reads CSARDLLSGEHTQYF. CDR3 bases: TGCAGTGCTAGAGATCTTCTAAGCGGGGAACATACGCAGTATTTT.

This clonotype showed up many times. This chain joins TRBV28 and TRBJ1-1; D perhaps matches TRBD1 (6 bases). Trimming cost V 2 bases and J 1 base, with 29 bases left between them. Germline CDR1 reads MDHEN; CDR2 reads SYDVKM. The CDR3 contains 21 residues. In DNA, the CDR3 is TGTGCCAGCAGTTTAGCGCAGGGGACCGATACGGATCATAACGGGAACACTGAAGCTTTCTTT. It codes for CASSLAQGTDTDHNGNTEAFF. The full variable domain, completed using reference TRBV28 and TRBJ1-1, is DVKVTQSSRYLVKRTGEKVFLECVQDMDHENMFWYRQDPGLGLRLIYFSYDVKMKEKGDIPEGYSVSREKKERFSLILESASTNQTSMYLCASSLAQGTDTDHNGNTEAFFGQGTRLTVV.

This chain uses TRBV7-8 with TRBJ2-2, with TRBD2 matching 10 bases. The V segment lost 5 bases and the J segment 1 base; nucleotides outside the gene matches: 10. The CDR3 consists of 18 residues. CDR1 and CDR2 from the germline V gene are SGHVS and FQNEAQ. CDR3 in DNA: TGTGCCAGCAGCCCTGGGTCTAGCGGGGGCCTGAACACCGGGGAGCTGTTTTTT. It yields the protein CASSPGSSGGLNTGELFF.

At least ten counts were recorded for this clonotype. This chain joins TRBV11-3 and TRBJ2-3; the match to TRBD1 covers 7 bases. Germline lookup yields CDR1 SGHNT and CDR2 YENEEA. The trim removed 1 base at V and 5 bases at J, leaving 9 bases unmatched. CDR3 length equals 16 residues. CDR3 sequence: CASSLGSQGLGDTQYF. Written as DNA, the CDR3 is TGTGCCAGCAGCTTAGGGTCACAGGGGCTTGGAGATACGCAGTATTTT.

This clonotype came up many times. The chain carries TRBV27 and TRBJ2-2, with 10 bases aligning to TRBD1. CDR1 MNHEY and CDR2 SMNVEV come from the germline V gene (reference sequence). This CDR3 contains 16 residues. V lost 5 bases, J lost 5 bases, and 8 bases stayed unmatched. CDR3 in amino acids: CASSPRQGAGTGELFF. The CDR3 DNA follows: TGTGCCAGCAGTCCAAGACAGGGGGCGGGAACCGGGGAGCTGTTTTTT.

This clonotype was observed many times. The DNA of the CDR3 is TGCGCCAGCAGCTTGGCCGACCAGGGAGAGGATAGCAATCAGCCCCAGCATTTT. It encodes CASSLADQGEDSNQPQHF. The rearrangement links TRBV5-1 to TRBJ1-5, with a possible D match to TRBD1 (5 bases). The V end lost 0 bases, the J end lost 0 bases, and 16 bases lay between the germline ends. Germline V gene sequence: CDR1 SGHRS, CDR2 YFSETQ. CDR3 size: 18 residues.

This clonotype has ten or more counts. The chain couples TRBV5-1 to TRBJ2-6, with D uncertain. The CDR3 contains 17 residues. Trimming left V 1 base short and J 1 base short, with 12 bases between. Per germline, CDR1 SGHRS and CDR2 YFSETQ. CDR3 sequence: CASSLTALGSGANVLTF. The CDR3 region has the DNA TGCGCCAGCAGCTTGACGGCCTTGGGGTCTGGGGCCAACGTCCTGACTTTC.

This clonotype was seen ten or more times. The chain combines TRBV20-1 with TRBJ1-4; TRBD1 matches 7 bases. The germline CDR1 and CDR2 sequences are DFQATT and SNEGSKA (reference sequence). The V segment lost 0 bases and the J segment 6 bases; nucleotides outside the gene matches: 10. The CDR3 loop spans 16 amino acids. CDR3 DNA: TGCAGTGCTAGAGATCGAGGGGGCGCAAAGGATGAAAAACTGTTTTTT. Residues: CSARDRGGAKDEKLFF.

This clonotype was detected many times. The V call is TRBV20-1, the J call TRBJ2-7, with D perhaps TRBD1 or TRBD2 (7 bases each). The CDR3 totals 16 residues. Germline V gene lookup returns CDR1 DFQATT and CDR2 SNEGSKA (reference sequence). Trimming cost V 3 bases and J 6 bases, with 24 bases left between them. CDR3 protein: CSASSQGGGDFGEQYV. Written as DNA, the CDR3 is TGCAGTGCTAGCAGCCAGGGGGGGGGCGACTTCGGCGAGCAGTACGTC.

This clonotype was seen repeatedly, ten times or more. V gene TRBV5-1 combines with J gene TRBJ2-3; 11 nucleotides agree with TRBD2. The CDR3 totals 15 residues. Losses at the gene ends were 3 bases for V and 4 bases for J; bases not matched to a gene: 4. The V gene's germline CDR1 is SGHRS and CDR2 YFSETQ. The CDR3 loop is CASSSGLAVSDTQYF. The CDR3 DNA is TGCGCCAGCAGCTCGGGACTAGCGGTATCAGATACGCAGTATTTT.